A single sample is the source of the 29 T cell receptor beta chains below, sequenced in a study of regulatory T cells in long-lasting Graves disease. Building the TCR beta libraries relied on iRepertoire HTBI primers, and CDR3 regions underwent Arm-PCR. One entry per CDR3 protein, called by TCRdb with MiXCR from the multiplex PCR reads. The top ten hold approximately 9.6% of the sample, which has hundreds of thousands of distinct CDR3 sequences, 12% seen once. The time point is: newly diagnosed GD, antithyroid drugs for less than 3 months. From RNA extracted from PBMCs, the TCR library was made. The sample was also linked to a second study, of T cells in Graves' hyperthyroidism and ophthalmopathy.

Specimen: peripheral blood mononuclear cells (PBMCs), collected at new diagnosis, from a patient treated with antithyroid drugs. Receptor source: a woman aged 30 to 39 with Graves disease.

This clonotype was seen only a few times. The V gene is TRBV7-9, the J gene TRBJ1-3; no definite D call. Looked up from germline, CDR1 is SEHNR and CDR2 is FQNEAQ (reference sequence). Trimming left V 6 bases short and J 0 bases short, with 12 bases between. The CDR3 consists of 15 residues. CDR3 nucleotides: TGTGCCAGCAGGCAGGACGGACGCTCTGGAAACACCATATATTTT. It yields the protein CASRQDGRSGNTIYF.

In this sample, this clonotype turned up many times. The rearrangement uses TRBV7-2 and TRBJ1-2; 7 positions agree with TRBD1. The CDR3 is made up of 14 amino acids. Germline CDR1 reads SGHTA; CDR2 reads FQGNSA. J gave up 4 bases and V 5 bases, and 7 bases lay outside the gene matches. The chain's CDR3 is CASSLRQGGYGYTF. The CDR3 DNA follows: TGTGCCAGCAGCCTAAGACAGGGCGGCTATGGCTACACCTTC.

The chain joins TRBV9 to TRBJ2-5; 8 bases are a match to TRBD1. V was pared by 0 bases and J by 1 base, with 14 bases of the junction left unmatched. The CDR3 extends over 19 amino acids. The germline gives CDR1 SGDLS, CDR2 YYNGEE. The DNA for the CDR3 is TGTGCCAGCAGCGTAGGAGTTTTTAACCCTGGACAGGGCCAAGAGACCCAGTACTTC. Residues: CASSVGVFNPGQGQETQYF.

The chain combines TRBV11-2 with TRBJ2-1; no reliable D call. The CDR3 extends over 13 amino acids. V was clipped by 5 bases and J by 5 bases, with 10 bases between them. In germline, CDR1 is SGHAT, CDR2 FQNNGV. The CDR3 sequence: CASSETADNEQFF. The CDR3 region has the DNA TGTGCCAGCAGCGAGACGGCGGACAATGAGCAGTTCTTC.

CDR3 residues: CAWSNDMGRLSYEQYF. The CDR3, as DNA: TGTGCCTGGAGTAATGATATGGGGCGACTCTCCTACGAGCAGTACTTC. This chain links TRBV30 with TRBJ2-7; D possibly corresponds to TRBD1 (5 bases). V was shortened by 2 bases and J by 0 bases, with 17 bases between the two germline ends. Per the germline V gene, CDR1 is GTSNPN and CDR2 is SVGIG (reference sequence). The CDR3 spans 16 residues.

This clonotype was observed many times. The genes are TRBV19 and TRBJ2-3; 7 bases are shared with TRBD1. The V gene's germline CDR1 is LNHDA and CDR2 SQIVND (reference sequence). This CDR3 has 14 residues. With 3 bases clipped from V and 0 bases from J, the junction kept 0 bases outside the gene matches. CDR3 in DNA: TGTGCCAGTAGTATGGGACAGAGCACAGATACGCAGTATTTT. As protein: CASSMGQSTDTQYF.

This chain uses TRBV9 with TRBJ2-7, with unresolved D. The V and J ends lost 1 base and 1 base respectively, with 9 bases between them. The CDR3 is 14 amino acids. CDR1 SGDLS and CDR2 YYNGEE come from the germline V gene. The CDR3 loop is CASSVHSQSYEQYF. The CDR3, as DNA: TGTGCCAGCAGCGTACACTCCCAATCCTACGAGCAGTACTTC.

The chain uses TRBV4-1 and TRBJ1-1; D unclear. The CDR3 contains 13 residues. The germline V gene has CDR1 MGHRA and CDR2 YSYEKL. V dropped 4 bases and J dropped 1 base, with 7 bases sitting between them. CDR3 region: CASSRQTNTEAFF. Written as DNA, the CDR3 is TGCGCCAGCAGCCGGCAAACGAACACTGAAGCTTTCTTT.

The sample holds many counts of this clonotype. The V gene is TRBV20-1, the J gene TRBJ1-4; 10 bases are shared with TRBD1. Germline V gene lookup returns CDR1 DFQATT and CDR2 SNEGSKA (reference sequence). J gave up 6 bases and V 2 bases, and 6 bases lay outside the gene matches. The CDR3 spans 15 residues. The CDR3, as DNA: TGCAGTGCTAGACCACTTGGGACAGGGGATGAAAAACTGTTTTTT. It encodes CSARPLGTGDEKLFF.

This clonotype was counted many times. The chain couples TRBV6-1 to TRBJ2-5; D is perhaps TRBD1 (6 bases). Looked up from germline, CDR1 is MNHNS and CDR2 is SASEGT. This CDR3 has 13 amino acids. The V end lost 7 bases, the J end lost 4 bases, and 13 bases lay between the germline ends. In DNA form, the CDR3 reads TGTGCCAGCATCAACAGGGTAGGAGAGACCCAGTACTTC. Amino acid sequence: CASINRVGETQYF.

This clonotype was detected only a few times. The chain links TRBV9 to TRBJ2-3; D might be TRBD2 (6 bases). Germline loops: CDR1 SGDLS, CDR2 YYNGEE. Trimming shortened V by 0 bases and J by 1 base, and 15 bases separated the two germline ends. The CDR3 has 17 amino acids. The CDR3 loop is CASSVGFMRGGTDTQYF. The CDR3 DNA reads TGTGCCAGCAGCGTAGGTTTTATGCGGGGCGGCACAGATACGCAGTATTTT.

In this sample, this clonotype turned up many times. V is TRBV7-2 and J is TRBJ1-5; weak D call: TRBD1 (5 bases). Germline V gene lookup returns CDR1 SGHTA and CDR2 FQGNSA. The CDR3 extends over 15 amino acids. V was clipped by 0 bases and J by 1 base, with 7 bases between them. CDR3 bases: TGTGCCAGCAGCTTAGCACAGGTCAGCAATCAGCCCCAGCATTTT. Amino acid sequence: CASSLAQVSNQPQHF. The full variable domain, its missing parts supplied by reference TRBV7-2 and TRBJ1-5, is GAGVSQSPSNKVTEKGKDVELRCDPISGHTALYWYRQSLGQGLEFLIYFQGNSAPDKSGLPSDRFSAERTGGSVSTLTIQRTQQEDSAVYLCASSLAQVSNQPQHFGDGTRLSIL.

This clonotype appeared once. This likely traces to a read error, being one base from a far larger clone. V usage is TRBV7-2 and J usage is TRBJ2-7; 8 nucleotides agree with TRBD1. The J call may be wrong; the DNA end is better matched by TRBJ2-1. This CDR3 has 15 amino acids. Germline V gene lookup returns CDR1 SGHTA and CDR2 FQGNSA. The CDR3 DNA sequence: TGTGCCAGCAGGGCTGGACAGGGTATCTACACTGAGCAGTTCTTC. As protein: CASRAGQGIYTEQFF.

The table lists this clonotype with a few counts. The gene calls are TRBV4-2 and TRBJ2-1; D ambiguous. The CDR3 runs 15 residues. From germline, CDR1 is LGHNA and CDR2 YNFKEQ. Trimming took 1 base from V and 0 from J, leaving 7 bases between them. In nucleotides, the CDR3 is TGTGCCAGCAGCCAAGTCCCTGTCTCCTACAATGAGCAGTTCTTC. Its protein product is CASSQVPVSYNEQFF.

This clonotype was detected ten times or more. V and J are TRBV12-3 or TRBV12-4 and TRBJ1-2; D possibly corresponds to TRBD1 (5 bases). V was shortened by 6 bases and J by 4 bases, with 15 bases between the two germline ends. The CDR3 spans 14 residues. The CDR3 sequence is CASSAQVISYGYTF. CDR3 sequence (DNA): TGTGCCAGCAGCGCACAGGTTATCAGCTATGGCTACACCTTC.

This clonotype showed up many times. The V and J genes are TRBV28 and TRBJ1-4, with a possible D match to TRBD1 (6 bases). Trimming shortened V by 2 bases and J by 5 bases, and 9 bases separated the two germline ends. Germline CDR1 is MDHEN and CDR2 is SYDVKM. This CDR3 spans 14 amino acids. The CDR3 is CASSLVRGNEKLFF. The CDR3 bases are TGTGCCAGCAGTTTAGTTAGGGGGAATGAAAAACTGTTTTTT.

The chain carries TRBV6-2 or TRBV6-3 and TRBJ2-5; perhaps D is TRBD1 or TRBD2 (6 bases each). The CDR3 runs 15 residues. Germline CDR1 is MNHEY and CDR2 is SVGEGT. Trimming removed 5 bases at V and 11 bases at J, with 24 bases between. The DNA for the CDR3 is TGTGCCAGCAGTGAATTGGGGGGCACCAAAAACACTCAGTACTTC. It encodes CASSELGGTKNTQYF.

This clonotype showed up many times. The chain employs TRBV7-2 and TRBJ2-7; D is perhaps TRBD2 (6 bases). The germline CDR1 and CDR2 sequences are SGHTA and FQGNSA. This CDR3 contains 15 residues. The V and J ends lost 1 base and 6 bases respectively, with 16 bases between them. The CDR3 region has the DNA TGTGCCAGCAGCTTAGTTTCCGGGACTGCCCGCGAGCAGTACTTC. This translates into CASSLVSGTAREQYF.

This clonotype was seen many times. As DNA, the CDR3 is TGTGCCAGCAGGGTCAGTACCCTCTATGGCTACACCTTC. This gives the protein CASRVSTLYGYTF. The rearrangement links TRBV6-1 to TRBJ1-2; D unclear. V lost 6 bases, J lost 4 bases, and 12 bases lay in between. CDR3 length: 13 amino acids. Germline V gives CDR1 MNHNS, CDR2 SASEGT.

V and J are TRBV27 and TRBJ2-5; D possibly matches TRBD1 or TRBD2 (6 bases each). CDR1 and CDR2 from the germline V gene are MNHEY and SMNVEV (reference sequence). Trimming removed 10 bases at V and 5 bases at J, with 20 bases between. This CDR3 has 14 amino acids. The CDR3 DNA reads TGTGCCACAGCCAGTCCCGGGGGCGGGGAGACCCAGTACTTC. This codes for CATASPGGGETQYF.

This clonotype occurred many times. V gene TRBV7-2 combines with J gene TRBJ2-7, with TRBD2 identical over 8 bases. Germline V gene data show CDR1 as SGHTA and CDR2 as FQGNSA. This CDR3 comprises 15 residues. Trimming cost V 3 bases and J 5 bases; bases outside gene matches: 9. The DNA for the CDR3 is TGTGCCAGCAGCTTCCGTCAGCGGGAGATAAACGAGCAGTACTTC. The encoded protein is CASSFRQREINEQYF. Drawing the rest from reference TRBV7-2 and TRBJ2-7, the complete variable domain is GAGVSQSPSNKVTEKGKDVELRCDPISGHTALYWYRQSLGQGLEFLIYFQGNSAPDKSGLPSDRFSAERTGGSVSTLTIQRTQQEDSAVYLCASSFRQREINEQYFGPGTRLTVT.

V gene TRBV29-1 combines with J gene TRBJ2-7; 8 bases align to TRBD2. Trimming removed 7 bases from V and 9 bases from J; junction bases left unmatched: 8. There are 11 residues in the CDR3. Germline V gene lookup returns CDR1 SQVTM and CDR2 ANQGSEA. CDR3 protein: CSALRGERQYF. In DNA form, the CDR3 reads TGCAGCGCCCTGCGGGGGGAACGGCAGTACTTC.

At least ten counts were recorded for this clonotype. The chain employs TRBV6-1 and TRBJ1-2; D is perhaps TRBD1 (5 bases). The CDR3 loop spans 14 amino acids. CDR1 and CDR2 from the germline V gene are MNHNS and SASEGT. Trimming removed 8 bases at V and 3 bases at J, with 16 bases between. The CDR3 region has the DNA TGTGCCAGCGCATACACCTCCAGGGACTATGGCTACACCTTC. Its protein is CASAYTSRDYGYTF.

This clonotype came up many times. The chain has TRBV27 and TRBJ1-2, with D maybe TRBD1 (6 bases). The CDR3 extends over 15 amino acids. The germline CDR1 and CDR2 sequences are MNHEY and SMNVEV (reference sequence). V gave up 1 base and J gave up 4 bases, with 13 bases separating them. For the CDR3, the DNA is TGTGCCAGCAGTTTATGGAGGGGACACAGCTATGGCTACACCTTC. This codes for CASSLWRGHSYGYTF.

This clonotype was detected a few times. V is TRBV9 and J is TRBJ1-1, with D unclear. Trimming pared 3 bases from V and 4 bases from J, leaving 4 bases between. Germline assignment: CDR1 SGDLS and CDR2 YYNGEE. This CDR3 region has 11 residues. This CDR3 is CASSGITEAFF. The DNA for the CDR3 is TGTGCCAGCAGCGGGATCACTGAAGCTTTCTTT.

With regard to this clonotype: A much larger clone is a single base away; this may be a read error. This chain joins TRBV11-2 and TRBJ2-1; D is uncertain. Germline V gene sequence: CDR1 SGHAT, CDR2 FQNNGV. There are 13 residues in the CDR3. The CDR3, as DNA: TGTGGCAGCAGCATAGGCCTCTTGAATGAGCAGTTCTTC. This encodes CGSSIGLLNEQFF.

This chain joins TRBV7-9 and TRBJ2-7, with D tentatively TRBD1 or TRBD2 (5 bases each). V lost 3 bases, J lost 3 bases, and 12 bases lay in between. CDR3 length: 14 residues. Looked up from germline, CDR1 is SEHNR and CDR2 is FQNEAQ (reference sequence). The CDR3 loop is CASSLGVGYYEQYF. CDR3 sequence (DNA): TGTGCCAGCAGCTTGGGGGTTGGGTACTACGAGCAGTACTTC. Complete variable domain (other parts from reference TRBV7-9 and TRBJ2-7): DTGVSQNPRHKITKRGQNVTFRCDPISEHNRLYWYRQTLGQGPEFLTYFQNEAQLEKSRLLSDRFSAERPKGSFSTLEIQRTEQGDSAMYLCASSLGVGYYEQYFGPGTRLTVT.

This clonotype showed up many times. This sequence joins TRBV2 and TRBJ1-1; 9 bases match TRBD1. CDR3 length equals 14 residues. CDR1 is SNHLY and CDR2 is FYNNEI in the germline V gene. The V segment lost 6 bases and the J segment 0 bases; nucleotides outside the gene matches: 2. The CDR3 spells CASRTGGMNTEAFF. CDR3 coding DNA: TGTGCCAGCAGGACAGGGGGTATGAACACTGAAGCTTTCTTT.

V and J are TRBV28 and TRBJ2-6; D is unclear. Deletions cut 6 bases from V and 6 bases from J, with 15 bases between. CDR1 and CDR2 (germline): MDHEN, SYDVKM. This CDR3 has 15 residues. The CDR3 loop is CASSLGLGTANVLTF. The CDR3 DNA sequence: TGTGCCAGCAGCCTCGGCCTGGGCACGGCCAACGTCCTGACTTTC.